The clone carrying this TCR beta chain showed up many times. V dropped 2 bases and J dropped 5 bases, with 10 bases sitting between them. The CDR3 is 13 amino acids. CDR1 and CDR2 from the germline V gene are SEHNR and FQNEAQ (reference sequence). This record comes from a study of T cell repertoires in cytomegalovirus infection. MiXCR, run by TCRdb on the reads, gives a single entry per CDR3 protein. The sample holds under 250,000 distinct CDR3 sequences, roughly 12% seen once. The sequenced sample consisted of PBMCs. This receptor was obtained from a human donor in good health (CMV status not recorded). Some clones in this sample may be carry-over from other donors' samples. V and J are TRBV7-9 and TRBJ2-7; D is unresolved. For the CDR3, the DNA is TGTGCCAGCAGCTTAAATTCCGAGAACGAGCAGTACTTC. Translation gives CASSLNSENEQYF.